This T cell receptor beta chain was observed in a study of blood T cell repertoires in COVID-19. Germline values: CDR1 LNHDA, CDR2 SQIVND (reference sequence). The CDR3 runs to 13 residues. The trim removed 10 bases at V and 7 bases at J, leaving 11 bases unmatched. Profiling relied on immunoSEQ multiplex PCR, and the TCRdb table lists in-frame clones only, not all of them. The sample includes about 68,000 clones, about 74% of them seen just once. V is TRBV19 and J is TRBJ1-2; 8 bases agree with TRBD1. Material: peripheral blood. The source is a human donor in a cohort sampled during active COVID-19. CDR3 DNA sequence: TGTGCCACCAGTCCGGACAGGGCGCGTGGCTACACCTTC. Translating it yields CATSPDRARGYTF.